The next 28 T cell receptor beta chains were all read from a single sample in a study of Ad26.COV2.S vaccination and SARS-CoV-2 variants. This table comes from immunoSEQ multiplex PCR, and its TCRdb copy is limited to in-frame clones, with some not included. The sample lists 300,000 to 400,000 clones, 90% to 95% seen once, with 3.9% in the top ten. Here the sequenced sample was peripheral blood, taken after recovery from COVID-19. The receptors stem from a human donor who had recovered from COVID-19.

The chain joins TRBV5-1 to TRBJ1-3; unclear D gene. Trimming cost V 4 bases and J 4 bases, with 15 bases left between them. Germline V gene lookup returns CDR1 SGHRS and CDR2 YFSETQ. The CDR3 consists of 15 residues. This CDR3 reads CASSHDEGLGNTIYF. The DNA of the CDR3 is TGCGCCAGCAGCCATGATGAAGGGCTCGGAAACACCATATATTTT.

This chain connects TRBV27 to TRBJ1-2; 7 positions agree with TRBD1. Unmatched junction bases numbered 2, after V lost 3 bases and J lost 7 bases. This CDR3 spans 12 amino acids. The germline V gene encodes CDR1 MNHEY and CDR2 SMNVEV (reference sequence). Written as DNA, the CDR3 is TGTGCCAGCAGTTTTACAGGGGTTGGCTACACCTTC. It specifies CASSFTGVGYTF.

The V call is TRBV9, the J call TRBJ1-1, with D perhaps matching TRBD1 (6 bases). The CDR3 runs to 15 residues. V lost 4 bases and J 4 bases, leaving 17 bases between the germline ends. The germline V gene has CDR1 SGDLS and CDR2 YYNGEE. The CDR3 reads CASSPTGRGFTEAFF. The CDR3 DNA reads as TGTGCCAGCAGCCCCACAGGGAGGGGGTTCACTGAAGCTTTCTTT.

This sequence joins TRBV9 and TRBJ1-5, with D tentatively TRBD1 (6 bases). This CDR3 contains 13 residues. From germline, CDR1 is SGDLS and CDR2 YYNGEE. V was pared by 0 bases and J by 8 bases, with 9 bases between. The CDR3 reads CASSVGDTEPQHF. CDR3 bases: TGTGCCAGCAGCGTAGGGGACACGGAGCCCCAGCATTTT.

The V call is TRBV15, the J call TRBJ1-1; perhaps TRBD1 as D (5 bases). The CDR3 has 15 residues. The V gene's germline CDR1 is LNHNV and CDR2 YYDKDF (reference sequence). V lost 6 bases and J 1 base, leaving 15 bases between the germline ends. The CDR3 sequence: CATRLGGGPNTEAFF. In DNA form, the CDR3 reads TGTGCCACCAGGCTCGGGGGAGGACCGAACACTGAAGCTTTCTTT.

The CDR3 here is CASSYGNSPLHF. The DNA of the CDR3 is TGTGCCAGTAGTTACGGGAATTCACCCCTCCACTTT. The chain combines TRBV19 with TRBJ1-6; no clear D gene. CDR3 length: 12 residues. Per the germline V gene, CDR1 is LNHDA and CDR2 is SQIVND (reference sequence). Trimming removed 5 bases from V and 7 bases from J, with 6 bases in between.

The V and J genes are TRBV12-5 and TRBJ1-5; TRBD1 aligns across 7 bases. The CDR3 is 14 amino acids. CDR1 and CDR2 from the germline V gene are LGHNT and FRNRAP. The V and J ends lost 5 bases and 10 bases, in that order; junction bases with no gene match: 11. The CDR3 spells CASGPHRGGSPQHF. Here the CDR3 DNA reads TGTGCTAGTGGTCCGCACAGGGGAGGTTCACCCCAGCATTTT.

V gene TRBV2 combines with J gene TRBJ2-7; maybe TRBD2 (6 bases). Per germline, CDR1 SNHLY and CDR2 FYNNEI. Trimming removed 7 bases from V and 3 bases from J, with 13 bases in between. This CDR3 region has 13 residues. The CDR3 spells CASMRDSGYEQYF. As DNA, the CDR3 is TGTGCCAGCATGAGAGATAGCGGCTACGAGCAGTACTTC.

The chain joins TRBV10-3 to TRBJ1-1; unclear D gene. This CDR3 contains 14 residues. Germline V CDR1 and CDR2: ENHRY, SYGVKD. Deletions cut 6 bases from V and 1 base from J, with 12 bases between. CDR3 amino acids: CAIRGNSGNTEAFF. In DNA form, the CDR3 reads TGTGCCATCAGGGGTAACAGTGGGAACACTGAAGCTTTCTTT.

The chain employs TRBV9 and TRBJ2-2, with no clear D. CDR3 length: 12 residues. Germline-derived CDR1 and CDR2 are SGDLS and YYNGEE. The V and J ends lost 5 bases and 5 bases respectively, with 7 bases between them. Here the CDR3 reads CASSISTGELFF. Written as DNA, the CDR3 is TGTGCCAGCAGTATCTCAACCGGGGAGCTGTTTTTT.

J is TRBJ2-7 and V is TRBV15; perhaps TRBD1 as D (7 bases). The germline gives CDR1 LNHNV, CDR2 YYDKDF (reference sequence). This CDR3 has 16 residues. The germline V and J ends were trimmed by 3 bases and 2 bases, with 17 bases remaining between them. CDR3 coding DNA: TGTGCCACCAGCAGCCTCGCGGGGACAGAACCCTACGAGCAGTACTTC. Translating gives CATSSLAGTEPYEQYF.

The sample holds a few counts of this clone. The chain joins TRBV10-3 to TRBJ1-1, with 8 bases aligning to TRBD1. The V segment lost 7 bases and the J segment 4 bases; nucleotides outside the gene matches: 8. The CDR3 consists of 14 residues. Germline CDR1 reads ENHRY; CDR2 reads SYGVKD. The CDR3 reads CAITIDRGGTEAFF. The CDR3 DNA reads as TGTGCCATCACCATAGACAGGGGTGGCACTGAAGCTTTCTTT.

CDR3 amino acids: CASSPGLALNEQFF. CDR3 in DNA: TGTGCCAGCAGCCCGGGACTAGCGCTTAATGAGCAGTTCTTC. The V gene is TRBV27, the J gene TRBJ2-1, with TRBD2 identical over 10 bases. The ends lost 6 bases at V and 7 bases at J; junction bases unmatched: 6. Germline CDR1 reads MNHEY; CDR2 reads SMNVEV (reference sequence). The CDR3 has 14 residues.

V is TRBV9 and J is TRBJ1-2, with TRBD1 as a possible D gene (5 bases). This CDR3 has 16 residues. Germline CDR1 SGDLS, CDR2 YYNGEE. Between the trimmed V and J ends, which lost 1 base and 3 bases, there was a span of 16 bases. CDR3 coding DNA: TGTGCCAGCAGCGTACACGTTCGGGGCGGAGACTATGGCTACACCTTC. It encodes CASSVHVRGGDYGYTF. The complete variable domain, with remaining parts taken from reference TRBV9 and TRBJ1-2, reads DSGVTQTPKHLITATGQRVTLRCSPRSGDLSVYWYQQSLDQGLQFLIQYYNGEERAKGNILERFSAQQFPDLHSELNLSSLELGDSALYFCASSVHVRGGDYGYTFGSGTRLTVV.

CDR3 loop: CASSPLRSYNEQFF. For the CDR3, the DNA is TGTGCCAGCAGCCCCCTTCGTTCCTACAATGAGCAGTTCTTC. V and J are TRBV27 and TRBJ2-1, with D unclear. Germline V gene sequence: CDR1 MNHEY, CDR2 SMNVEV (reference sequence). V dropped 6 bases and J dropped 1 base, with 10 bases sitting between them. The CDR3 extends over 14 amino acids.

The chain couples TRBV5-6 to TRBJ1-5; D is uncertain. Trimming stripped 4 bases from V and 2 bases from J, with 10 bases between. CDR3 length equals 14 residues. Per the germline V gene, CDR1 is SGHDT and CDR2 is YYEEEE. The CDR3 is CASSRGWGNQPQHF. The CDR3, as DNA: TGTGCCAGCAGCCGAGGGTGGGGCAATCAGCCCCAGCATTTT. Using reference TRBV5-6 and TRBJ1-5 for the parts outside the CDR3, the full variable domain is DAGVTQSPTHLIKTRGQQVTLRCSPKSGHDTVSWYQQALGQGPQFIFQYYEEEERQRGNFPDRFSGHQFPNYSSELNVNALLLGDSALYLCASSRGWGNQPQHFGDGTRLSIL.

The J gene is TRBJ2-2, the V gene TRBV5-1; maybe TRBD2 (6 bases). Germline V gene data show CDR1 as SGHRS and CDR2 as YFSETQ. The CDR3 contains 17 residues. V gave up 0 bases and J gave up 0 bases, with 12 bases separating them. The CDR3 sequence: CASSLAVGLSNTGELFF. The DNA of the CDR3 is TGCGCCAGCAGCTTGGCAGTCGGACTATCGAACACCGGGGAGCTGTTTTTT.

The CDR3 bases are TGTGCCAGCAGATACAGGGAGAACACTGAAGCTTTCTTT. As protein: CASRYRENTEAFF. The chain uses TRBV6-5 and TRBJ1-1; possibly TRBD1 for D (6 bases). V lost 6 bases, J lost 1 base, and 9 bases lay in between. CDR3 length: 13 amino acids. Germline V gene lookup returns CDR1 MNHEY and CDR2 SVGAGI.

CDR3 sequence (DNA): TGTGCCAGTTCCCCCCACAGGGGATTGAACACTGAAGCTTTCTTT. It codes for CASSPHRGLNTEAFF. The chain has TRBV19 and TRBJ1-1; 7 positions agree with TRBD1. The trim removed 8 bases at V and 0 bases at J, leaving 9 bases unmatched. The germline V gene encodes CDR1 LNHDA and CDR2 SQIVND (reference sequence). CDR3 length: 15 residues.

This clone was recorded once. The chain employs TRBV19 and TRBJ2-3; 12 bases are shared with TRBD2. CDR1 is LNHDA, CDR2 SQIVND, per germline (reference sequence). The ends lost 4 bases at V and 2 bases at J; junction bases unmatched: 1. There are 15 residues in the CDR3. This CDR3 is CASSRLAGATDTQYF. CDR3 DNA sequence: TGTGCCAGTAGTAGACTAGCGGGGGCCACAGATACGCAGTATTTT.

The chain couples TRBV7-2 to TRBJ1-1, with no clear D. Trimming left V 5 bases short and J 5 bases short, with 12 bases between. Germline-derived CDR1 and CDR2 are SGHTA and FQGNSA. The CDR3 is 13 amino acids. The CDR3 sequence is CASSEWGGTEAFF. DNA of the CDR3: TGTGCCAGCAGCGAATGGGGTGGAACTGAAGCTTTCTTT.

This chain uses TRBV28 with TRBJ1-4; 7 bases fit TRBD1. Per the germline V gene, CDR1 is MDHEN and CDR2 is SYDVKM. After removal of 5 bases from V and 5 bases from J, the junction contained 11 bases not matched to a gene. The CDR3 spans 16 residues. The CDR3 reads CASSRGLGQINEKLFF. The CDR3 DNA reads TGTGCCAGCAGTCGGGGCCTGGGACAGATAAATGAAAAACTGTTTTTT.

The CDR3 sequence is CASSRTLYNEQFF. The CDR3, as DNA: TGTGCCAGCAGCCGGACTCTTTACAATGAGCAGTTCTTC. The rearrangement uses TRBV9 and TRBJ2-1; TRBD2 is a possible D gene (5 bases). The CDR3 has 13 residues. The germline V gene has CDR1 SGDLS and CDR2 YYNGEE. V lost 4 bases, J lost 4 bases, and 9 bases lay in between.

A single count supports this clone. CDR3 protein: CASSSQGALSTDTQYF. In DNA form, the CDR3 reads TGTGCCAGCAGCTCGCAAGGGGCCTTAAGCACAGATACGCAGTATTTT. The chain joins TRBV5-4 to TRBJ2-3, with TRBD1 as a possible D gene (5 bases). The V gene lost 3 bases and the J gene lost 0 bases, with 14 bases spanning the gap. This CDR3 region has 16 residues. Germline V lookup: CDR1 SGHNT, CDR2 YYREEE (reference sequence).

This CDR3 is CASSQVDRGHYEQYF. The CDR3 region has the DNA TGCGCCAGCAGCCAGGTAGACAGGGGGCACTACGAGCAGTACTTC. This chain links TRBV4-3 with TRBJ2-7, with 10 bases that match TRBD1. The germline V gene encodes CDR1 LGHNA and CDR2 YSLEER. There are 15 residues in the CDR3. The V segment lost 3 bases and the J segment 3 bases; nucleotides outside the gene matches: 5.

The chain carries TRBV19 and TRBJ1-3; TRBD1 aligns across 7 bases. CDR1 is LNHDA and CDR2 is SQIVND in the germline V gene (reference sequence). The V gene end was trimmed by 7 bases and the J gene end by 4 bases; junction bases not matched to a gene: 4. The CDR3 is made up of 13 amino acids. This CDR3 reads CASKGTEGNTIYF. CDR3 nucleotide sequence: TGTGCCAGTAAGGGGACAGAAGGAAACACCATATATTTT.

The chain is built from TRBV10-3 and TRBJ2-6; D is undetermined. Germline values: CDR1 ENHRY, CDR2 SYGVKD. The CDR3 loop spans 18 amino acids. The V and J ends lost 4 bases and 4 bases respectively, with 20 bases between them. CDR3 DNA sequence: TGTGCCATCAGTGTGAGATTCGGGTCGGTTGCGGGGGCCAACGTCCTGACTTTC. Encoded protein: CAISVRFGSVAGANVLTF.

For this clone: Other nucleotide sequences from this sample produce the same CDR3. The chain links TRBV5-1 to TRBJ1-2; D is possibly TRBD1 (5 bases). This CDR3 contains 15 residues. In germline, CDR1 is SGHRS, CDR2 YFSETQ. Trimming left V 0 bases short and J 6 bases short, with 15 bases between. CDR3: CASSLEGQGTDGYTF. The CDR3 DNA follows: TGCGCCAGCAGCTTGGAAGGCCAAGGGACCGATGGCTACACCTTC.